Following are 15 T cell receptor beta chains from one sample sequenced in a study of breast tumors, draining lymph nodes, adjacent tissues. Axillary draining lymph nodes of breast cancer patients supplied the node samples. TCRdb re-derived calls from the multiplex PCR reads in MiXCR, one entry per CDR3 protein. The data contain approximately 130,000 distinct CDR3 sequences, around 21% of them singletons. The sample taken for sequencing was axillary lymph node tissue. The source of these receptors is a female donor with breast cancer. Some clones in this sample may be carry-over from other donors' samples.

This clonotype came up many times. V is TRBV7-3 and J is TRBJ1-2; TRBD1 agrees at 9 bases. Germline V lookup: CDR1 SGHTA, CDR2 FQGTGA. This CDR3 is 17 amino acids long. V trimming: 5 bases; J trimming: 3 bases; junction bases outside the gene matches: 13. The chain's CDR3 is CASSPTIAGDRDYGYTF. DNA for the CDR3: TGTGCCAGCAGCCCCACCATAGCCGGGGACAGGGACTATGGCTACACCTTC.

This clonotype was counted at least ten times. This chain joins TRBV19 and TRBJ1-3; D remains ambiguous. V gave up 5 bases and J gave up 0 bases, with 8 bases separating them. The length of the CDR3 is 14 residues. CDR1 is LNHDA, CDR2 SQIVND, per germline (reference sequence). The CDR3 region is CASSRKSSGNTIYF. The CDR3 bases are TGTGCCAGTAGTCGCAAAAGCTCTGGAAACACCATATATTTT.

About this clonotype itself: Given a much more abundant clone one base away, this may be a read error. The CDR3 ends on some other residue instead of the conserved phenylalanine or tryptophan, so this is likely a read error. The chain employs TRBV27 and TRBJ2-7; D may be TRBD1 or TRBD2 (6 bases each). The CDR3 length is 15 residues. The germline CDR1 and CDR2 sequences are MNHEY and SMNVEV (reference sequence). The V end lost 1 base, the J end lost 4 bases, and 14 bases lay between the germline ends. The CDR3, as DNA: TGTGCCAGCAGTTTATTGGGGGGCTCAATTTACGAGCAGTACTCC. Protein: CASSLLGGSIYEQYS.

Comments on this clonotype: This could be a read error, since a much larger clone is one nucleotide away. The rearrangement joins TRBV2 to TRBJ2-3, with a weak D call TRBD2 (7 bases). This CDR3 has 15 residues. The germline gives CDR1 SNHLY, CDR2 FYNNEI. CDR3 residues: CANSDGGATTDTQYF. The CDR3 bases are TGTGCCAACAGTGATGGGGGGGCAACCACAGATACGCAGTATTTT. The whole variable domain, filled in from reference TRBV2 and TRBJ2-3, reads EPEVTQTPSHQVTQMGQEVILRCVPISNHLYFYWYRQILGQKVEFLVSFYNNEISEKSEIFDDQFSVERPDGSNFTLKIRSTKLEDSAMYFCANSDGGATTDTQYFGPGTRLTVL.

The chain carries TRBV28 and TRBJ2-2; 7 positions match TRBD2. With 8 bases clipped from V and 5 bases from J, the junction kept 14 bases outside the gene matches. Germline V lookup: CDR1 MDHEN, CDR2 SYDVKM. The CDR3 contains 16 residues. CDR3 sequence reads: CASGLGTTRMTGELFF. Here the CDR3 DNA reads TGTGCCAGCGGACTCGGGACTACCCGGATGACCGGGGAGCTGTTTTTT.

This clonotype occurred many times. The V call is TRBV24-1, the J call TRBJ2-7; 8 positions agree with TRBD1. The length of the CDR3 is 13 residues. J lost 3 bases, V lost 9 bases, and 6 bases had no gene match. The germline gives CDR1 KGHDR, CDR2 SFDVKD. CDR3 in DNA: TGTGCCACCTCGGACAGGGACAACTACGAGCAGTACTTC. As protein: CATSDRDNYEQYF.

This clonotype came up once. Since a much larger clone is just one base distant, this may be a read error. Because the CDR3 is missing its conserved closing phenylalanine or tryptophan, this is likely a read error. The chain has TRBV11-2 and TRBJ1-4; D is uncertain. In germline, CDR1 is SGHAT, CDR2 FQNNGV. Trimming cost V 2 bases and J 4 bases, with 17 bases left between them. The CDR3 runs to 17 residues. The CDR3 DNA sequence: TGTGCCAGCAGCTTACGCTCGGTACGGCTGGGTAATGAAAAACTGTTTCTT. Translated: CASSLRSVRLGNEKLFL.

This clonotype was observed at least ten times. The chain uses TRBV5-1 and TRBJ2-1; 7 nucleotides agree with TRBD2. Per germline, CDR1 SGHRS and CDR2 YFSETQ. With 1 base clipped from V and 4 bases from J, the junction kept 2 bases outside the gene matches. The CDR3 consists of 14 residues. CDR3 amino acids: CASSLRSGYNEQFF. CDR3 in DNA: TGCGCCAGCAGCTTGCGTAGCGGGTACAATGAGCAGTTCTTC.

At least ten counts were recorded for this clonotype. The V gene is TRBV29-1, the J gene TRBJ1-2; TRBD1 is a possible D gene (5 bases). The ends were cut back, 6 bases at V and 6 bases at J, with 11 bases in the middle. Germline V gives CDR1 SQVTM, CDR2 ANQGSEA. The CDR3 spans 11 residues. In DNA, the CDR3 is TGCAGCGTCGCCGGGACTAATGGCTACACCTTC. Its translation: CSVAGTNGYTF.

Many counts were recorded for this clonotype. This rearrangement joins TRBV25-1 to TRBJ2-1, with 8 bases fitting TRBD2. V was pared by 1 base and J by 5 bases, with 10 bases of the junction left unmatched. The CDR3 runs 17 residues. Germline loops: CDR1 MGHDK, CDR2 SYGVNS. The CDR3 nucleotides read TGTGCCAGCAGTGAATTTCGGGGGACTAGTTCTAACAATGAGCAGTTCTTC. Translating gives CASSEFRGTSSNNEQFF.

This clonotype was seen at least ten times. This chain uses TRBV29-1 with TRBJ1-4, with D possibly matching TRBD1 (5 bases). The CDR3 spans 13 residues. V was cut by 8 bases and J by 0 bases, with 10 bases left in between. Germline V gene sequence: CDR1 SQVTM, CDR2 ANQGSEA. The CDR3 loop reads CSHSGATNEKLFF. The CDR3 bases are TGCAGCCACTCGGGGGCAACTAATGAAAAACTGTTTTTT.

A note on this clonotype: Since a much larger clone is just one base distant, this may be a read error. The chain uses TRBV6-2 or TRBV6-3 and TRBJ2-3, with D perhaps matching TRBD1 or TRBD2 (6 bases each). Germline V CDR1 and CDR2: MNHEY, SVGEGT. Trimming removed 8 bases from V and 0 bases from J, with 15 bases in between. The CDR3 is 15 amino acids. The CDR3 sequence: CASGRGTPSTDTQYF. The CDR3 DNA is TGTGCCAGCGGCCGGGGGACACCAAGCACAGATACGCAGTATTTT.

The sample holds one count of this clonotype. A read error is possible here, since a much larger clone lies one base away. The V gene is TRBV19, the J gene TRBJ2-7, with a tentative D call TRBD1 (6 bases). Germline V gene data show CDR1 as LNHDA and CDR2 as SQIVND (reference sequence). The CDR3 length is 15 residues. The germline V and J ends were trimmed by 1 base and 3 bases, with 13 bases remaining between them. CDR3 in DNA: TGTGCCAGTAGTATAGGTAATCGGACAGACTACGAGCAGTACTTC. Its translation is CASSIGNRTDYEQYF.

This clonotype was counted ten times or more. The chain links TRBV15 to TRBJ2-3, with a weak D call TRBD2 (5 bases). Germline-derived CDR1 and CDR2 are LNHNV and YYDKDF (reference sequence). Trimming stripped 7 bases from V and 3 bases from J, with 8 bases between. The CDR3 runs 12 residues. The CDR3 protein is CATTRETDTQYF. The CDR3 bases are TGTGCCACCACAAGGGAGACAGATACGCAGTATTTT. The full variable domain, completed using reference TRBV15 and TRBJ2-3, is DAMVIQNPRYQVTQFGKPVTLSCSQTLNHNVMYWYQQKSSQAPKLLFHYYDKDFNNEADTPDNFQSRRPNTSFCFLDIRSPGLGDTAMYLCATTRETDTQYFGPGTRLTVL.

Notes on this clonotype: This sequence may be a read error, since a much larger clone differs from it by one base. The V and J genes are TRBV4-1 and TRBJ2-1; D unresolved. Looked up from germline, CDR1 is MGHRA and CDR2 is YSYEKL. The CDR3 consists of 16 residues. Trimming pared 8 bases from V and 2 bases from J, leaving 19 bases between. The CDR3 spells CASGYLLSGPYNEQFF. The CDR3 DNA sequence: TGCGCCAGCGGCTACCTCCTCTCTGGGCCCTACAATGAGCAGTTCTTC.